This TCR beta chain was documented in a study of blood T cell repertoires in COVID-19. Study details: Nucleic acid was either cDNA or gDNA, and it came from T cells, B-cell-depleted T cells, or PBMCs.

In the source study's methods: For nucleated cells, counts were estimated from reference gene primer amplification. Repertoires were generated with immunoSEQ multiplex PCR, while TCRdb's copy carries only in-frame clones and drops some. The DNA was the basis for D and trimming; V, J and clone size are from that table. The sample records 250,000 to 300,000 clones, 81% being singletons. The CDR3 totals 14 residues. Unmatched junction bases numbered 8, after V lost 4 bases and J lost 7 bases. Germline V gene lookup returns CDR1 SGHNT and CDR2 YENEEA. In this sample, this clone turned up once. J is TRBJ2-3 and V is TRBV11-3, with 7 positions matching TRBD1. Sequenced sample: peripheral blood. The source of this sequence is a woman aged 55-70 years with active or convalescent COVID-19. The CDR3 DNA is TGTGCCAGCAGCTCCGTCGAGGGGGCGAATACGCAGTATTTT. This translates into CASSSVEGANTQYF. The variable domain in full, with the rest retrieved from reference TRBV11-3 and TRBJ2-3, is EAGVVQSPRYKIIEKKQPVAFWCNPISGHNTLYWYLQNLGQGPELLIRYENEEAVDDSQLPKDRFSAERLKGVDSTLKIQPAELGDSAVYLCASSSVEGANTQYFGPGTRLTVL.